What follows are 18 T cell receptor beta chains derived from one specimen sequenced in a study of spatial heterogeneity in lung cancer (dated 2019 in TCRdb). Library construction relied on 5' RACE. Sequencing was carried out with a NextSeq 500. Using fastp trimming at Q25 and MiXCR clonotype assembly, TCRdb reanalyzed the public sequencing data and kept in-frame beta chains. Rows are combined by CDR3 protein, so each entry shows the most common genes and DNA. Across this sample there are about 25,000 distinct CDR3 sequences, with 7% seen only once. The top ten clonotypes cover roughly an eighth of the sample. Read against the paper, the sample's time point label means: sample taken at primary tumor resection. Specimen: PBMCs, collected at surgery. These receptors were collected from a male donor with early-stage non-small cell lung cancer.

This clonotype was found many times. The CDR3 loop reads CSAGPGSEQYF. CDR3 nucleotides: TGCAGTGCTGGCCCCGGGAGCGAGCAGTACTTC. The chain couples TRBV20-1 to TRBJ2-7; TRBD2 is a possible D gene (6 bases). V gave up 5 bases and J gave up 6 bases, with 11 bases separating them. Germline V gene sequence: CDR1 DFQATT, CDR2 SNEGSKA (reference sequence). The CDR3 totals 11 residues.

This clonotype was counted at least ten times. The chain recombines TRBV24-1 with TRBJ2-5, with D maybe TRBD1 (6 bases). Trimming cost V 7 bases and J 5 bases, with 13 bases left between them. This CDR3 has 13 amino acids. Germline lookup yields CDR1 KGHDR and CDR2 SFDVKD. The CDR3 sequence is CATRDRRGETQYF. The CDR3, as DNA: TGTGCCACCAGAGATCGTAGGGGGGAGACCCAGTACTTC.

This clonotype is medium-sized by share. The rearrangement links TRBV20-1 to TRBJ2-7; the match to TRBD2 covers 13 bases. J gave up 3 bases and V 5 bases, and 4 bases lay outside the gene matches. Germline V gene data show CDR1 as DFQATT and CDR2 as SNEGSKA (reference sequence). The CDR3 runs to 14 residues. Here the CDR3 reads CSALGTSGIYEQYF. CDR3 sequence (DNA): TGCAGTGCTCTCGGGACTAGCGGGATCTACGAGCAGTACTTC.

In its sample, this clonotype was seen many times. The chain recombines TRBV20-1 with TRBJ2-1; no reliable D call. Trimming removed 0 bases from V and 8 bases from J, with 11 bases in between. The CDR3 runs to 13 residues. In germline, CDR1 is DFQATT, CDR2 SNEGSKA (reference sequence). The CDR3: CSARDIGRHEQFF. The CDR3 DNA reads as TGCAGTGCTAGAGATATTGGTAGGCATGAGCAGTTCTTC.

This clonotype was observed at least ten times. V is TRBV28 and J is TRBJ1-1; D is undetermined. Germline values: CDR1 MDHEN, CDR2 SYDVKM. The CDR3 contains 15 residues. Trimming took 3 bases from V and 4 from J, leaving 15 bases between them. The CDR3: CASSFFLGLSTEAFF. The CDR3 bases are TGTGCCAGCAGTTTTTTTCTGGGGTTGAGCACTGAAGCTTTCTTT.

This clonotype turned up a few times. V usage is TRBV10-3 and J usage is TRBJ2-1, with 7 bases aligning to TRBD2. V shed 0 bases, J shed 4 bases, and the junction held 12 bases outside the gene matches. CDR1 and CDR2 from the germline V gene are ENHRY and SYGVKD. The CDR3 is 18 amino acids. The CDR3 nucleotides read TGTGCCATCAGTGAGTCCCTTAATCTGGCGGGGGTTTACAATGAGCAGTTCTTC. Translation gives CAISESLNLAGVYNEQFF.

This chain uses TRBV7-2 with TRBJ2-7, with 9 bases matching TRBD2. Germline CDR1 reads SGHTA; CDR2 reads FQGNSA. The V gene end was trimmed by 4 bases and the J gene end by 4 bases; junction bases not matched to a gene: 5. This CDR3 contains 14 residues. The CDR3 DNA reads TGTGCCAGCAGCTCCAGGACTAGCGTGTACGAGCAGTACTTC. Encoded protein: CASSSRTSVYEQYF.

This clonotype was counted many times. The chain recombines TRBV5-1 with TRBJ1-1; D is uncertain. CDR1 SGHRS and CDR2 YFSETQ come from the germline V gene. V was shortened by 0 bases and J by 5 bases, with 5 bases between the two germline ends. The CDR3 length is 12 residues. The CDR3 sequence: CASSLGWTEAFF. CDR3 nucleotides: TGCGCCAGCAGCTTGGGTTGGACTGAAGCTTTCTTT.

The CDR3 here is CATSRDNNYEQYF. The CDR3 DNA sequence: TGTGCCACCAGCAGAGATAATAACTACGAGCAGTACTTC. The chain is built from TRBV15 and TRBJ2-7; D call uncertain. The CDR3 is made up of 13 amino acids. Germline loops: CDR1 LNHNV, CDR2 YYDKDF (reference sequence). V lost 0 bases to trimming and J lost 3 bases, with 6 bases between them. Together with reference TRBV15 and TRBJ2-7, the CDR3 gives the full variable domain: DAMVIQNPRYQVTQFGKPVTLSCSQTLNHNVMYWYQQKSSQAPKLLFHYYDKDFNNEADTPDNFQSRRPNTSFCFLDIRSPGLGDTAMYLCATSRDNNYEQYFGPGTRLTVT.

This clonotype turned up a few times. This chain connects TRBV5-6 to TRBJ1-4; D is unclear. The CDR3 is 13 residues long. Trimming took off 4 bases at V and 5 bases at J, with 9 bases between the two ends. The V gene's germline CDR1 is SGHDT and CDR2 YYEEEE. The CDR3 sequence: CASSAVRNEKLFF. CDR3 coding DNA: TGTGCCAGCAGCGCAGTCCGAAATGAAAAACTGTTTTTT.

Of note for this clonotype: This may come from a read error, since a much larger clone is one base off. The chain joins TRBV6-6 to TRBJ1-6, with D maybe TRBD1 (6 bases). Per germline, CDR1 MNHNY and CDR2 SVGAGI (reference sequence). The CDR3 contains 15 residues. This chain's CDR3 is CASRSSQQGNSSLHF. The CDR3 nucleotides are TGTGCCAGCAGGTCCAGTCAACAGGGTAATTCATCCCTCCACTTT.

This clonotype was seen many times. The rearrangement joins TRBV12-3 or TRBV12-4 to TRBJ2-5; possibly TRBD1 or TRBD2 for D (6 bases each). The V gene lost 4 bases and the J gene lost 0 bases, with 9 bases spanning the gap. CDR3 length equals 14 residues. The CDR3 spells CASSYRGHQETQYF. The CDR3 DNA reads TGTGCCAGCAGTTATCGGGGGCACCAAGAGACCCAGTACTTC.

This clonotype appeared many times. This rearrangement joins TRBV20-1 to TRBJ2-3; a possible D gene is TRBD2 (6 bases). Trimming removed 5 bases from V and 2 bases from J, with 14 bases in between. Germline lookup yields CDR1 DFQATT and CDR2 SNEGSKA (reference sequence). The CDR3 has 14 amino acids. As DNA, the CDR3 is TGCAGTGCTTCTTCTTGGGACTTCACAGATACGCAGTATTTT. It translates to CSASSWDFTDTQYF.

This clonotype has ten or more counts. This chain links TRBV7-6 with TRBJ2-1; TRBD2 matches 10 bases. CDR1 is SGHVS, CDR2 FNYEAQ, per germline. This CDR3 spans 14 amino acids. Trimming removed 4 bases from V and 7 bases from J; junction bases left unmatched: 4. This chain's CDR3 is CASSSSGSRNEQFF. CDR3 coding DNA: TGTGCCAGCAGCTCTAGCGGGAGTAGAAATGAGCAGTTCTTC.

This clonotype was detected ten times or more. The chain carries TRBV7-9 and TRBJ2-7; D may correspond to TRBD1 or TRBD2 (5 bases each). This CDR3 has 12 residues. Trimming left V 6 bases short and J 7 bases short, with 13 bases between. Germline V gives CDR1 SEHNR, CDR2 FQNEAQ (reference sequence). The CDR3 reads CASRRGAREQYF. In DNA, the CDR3 is TGTGCCAGCAGACGAGGGGCGAGGGAGCAGTACTTC. Combining the CDR3 with reference TRBV7-9 and TRBJ2-7 gives the whole variable domain DTGVSQNPRHKITKRGQNVTFRCDPISEHNRLYWYRQTLGQGPEFLTYFQNEAQLEKSRLLSDRFSAERPKGSFSTLEIQRTEQGDSAMYLCASRRGAREQYFGPGTRLTVT.

As for this clonotype: Likely a read error: the CDR3 ends without its conserved phenylalanine or tryptophan. The chain employs TRBV3-1 and TRBJ2-2; D is perhaps TRBD1 (6 bases). The germline V gene has CDR1 LGHDT and CDR2 YNNKEL (reference sequence). V was pared by 5 bases and J by 1 base, with 14 bases between. The CDR3 extends over 16 amino acids. CDR3 sequence reads: CASSYPGHLNTGELFL. The CDR3 DNA follows: TGTGCCAGCAGCTATCCGGGACACCTGAACACCGGGGAGCTGTTTTTA.

This clonotype was picked up a small number of times. The J gene is TRBJ2-5, the V gene TRBV28; D is ambiguous. The CDR3 is made up of 17 amino acids. The V end was cut by 4 bases, the J end by 1 base, with 19 bases between. CDR1 is MDHEN, CDR2 SYDVKM, per germline. For the CDR3, the DNA is TGTGCCAGCAGTTCCCCCTGGCGCGCGGTACCCCAAGAGACCCAGTACTTC. Translated: CASSSPWRAVPQETQYF.

This chain connects TRBV6-2 or TRBV6-3 to TRBJ2-1; no definite D call. The V end lost 2 bases, the J end lost 4 bases, and 6 bases lay between the germline ends. CDR3 length: 13 residues. The germline V gene encodes CDR1 MNHEY and CDR2 SVGEGT. DNA for the CDR3: TGTGCCAGCAGTTACGTGGGTTACAATGAGCAGTTCTTC. Encoded protein: CASSYVGYNEQFF.